This T cell receptor beta chain is from a study of post-analysis software for immune sequencing data. Overall study findings and caveats: Significantly decreased normalized Chao1 diversity was recorded for multiple sclerosis patients relative to controls.

In regard to this clonotype: Its antigen is unknown.

Included in the TCR beta cDNA libraries were unique molecular identifiers. Each CDR3 protein gets one entry after TCRdb re-called the PCR reads with MiXCR. The data contain roughly 540,000 distinct CDR3 sequences, around a third of them singletons. The specimen was blood. The TCR comes from a girl between 2 and 17 years old with multiple sclerosis.

CDR3 region: CASSRGTGPNYGYTF. The DNA for the CDR3 is TGTGCCAGCAGCAGGGGGACAGGGCCTAACTATGGCTACACCTTC. The rearrangement links TRBV7-3 to TRBJ1-2, with 9 nucleotides matching TRBD1. V lost 5 bases, J lost 0 bases, and 4 bases stayed unmatched. CDR3 length: 15 residues. The V gene's germline CDR1 is SGHTA and CDR2 FQGTGA.